The 26 T cell receptor beta chains given below trace back to one sample, sequenced in a study of cytomegalovirus exposure and HLA in healthy donors. PCR employed 60 Vbeta and 13 Jbeta primers. The assay was immunoSEQ multiplex PCR, and TCRdb's table has in-frame clones only and misses some. The data show 95,000 to 100,000 clones, with roughly 74% seen just once and less than 2% held by the top ten. What was sequenced was PBMCs. The receptor set was obtained from a woman aged 40 to 49 in good health and CMV-seronegative.

The V call is TRBV6-6, the J call TRBJ2-7; unclear D gene. Germline V gene data show CDR1 as MNHNY and CDR2 as SVGAGI (reference sequence). The CDR3 sequence is 14 residues long. Trimming cost V 2 bases and J 3 bases, with 11 bases left between them. The CDR3 DNA reads TGTGCCAGCAGTTACGGCCGTGGAGTCTACGAGCAGTACTTC. This translates into CASSYGRGVYEQYF.

The rearrangement joins TRBV27 to TRBJ1-2; 7 bases align to TRBD1. This CDR3 contains 14 residues. V trimming: 2 bases; J trimming: 5 bases; junction bases outside the gene matches: 5. Germline values: CDR1 MNHEY, CDR2 SMNVEV (reference sequence). CDR3 DNA: TGTGCCAGCAGTTTAGCCGGGACAGAGTATGGCTACACCTTC. Its protein product is CASSLAGTEYGYTF.

This clone showed up just a few times. Sequence at one end of the junction differs from germline and may be a read error. The chain has TRBV6-6 and TRBJ2-7, with D tentatively TRBD1 (5 bases). The V gene's germline CDR1 is MNHNY and CDR2 SVGAGI (reference sequence). The length of the CDR3 is 13 residues. CDR3 protein: CAISDLRGYEQYF. CDR3 nucleotides: TGTGCCATCAGTGATTTAAGGGGCTACGAGCAGTACTTC.

The chain combines TRBV18 with TRBJ1-1; a weak D match, TRBD1 (6 bases). The V gene's germline CDR1 is KGHSH and CDR2 LQKENI. The CDR3 totals 14 residues. V dropped 1 base and J dropped 0 bases, with 6 bases sitting between them. CDR3: CASSPRGLNTEAFF. In nucleotides, the CDR3 is TGTGCCAGCTCACCACGGGGGCTGAACACTGAAGCTTTCTTT.

This sequence joins TRBV10-2 and TRBJ1-1; 10 positions agree with TRBD1. This CDR3 spans 14 amino acids. The germline V gene has CDR1 WSHSY and CDR2 SAAADI. Trimming took 6 bases from V and 5 from J; bases not matched to a gene: 6. CDR3 region: CASSVPGQGTEAFF. CDR3 DNA: TGCGCCAGCAGCGTACCGGGACAGGGGACTGAAGCTTTCTTT.

The V call is TRBV4-1, the J call TRBJ2-1, with 9 bases matching TRBD2. CDR1 is MGHRA and CDR2 is YSYEKL in the germline V gene. CDR3 length equals 15 residues. Unmatched junction bases numbered 2, after V lost 0 bases and J lost 5 bases. The CDR3 protein is CASSQEGTSHNEQFF. For the CDR3, the DNA is TGCGCCAGCAGCCAAGAAGGGACTAGCCACAATGAGCAGTTCTTC.

The table lists this clone with a count of one. The V and J genes are TRBV7-2 and TRBJ1-6; 8 bases line up with TRBD1. V shed 1 base, J shed 8 bases, and the junction held 4 bases outside the gene matches. CDR3 length: 15 residues. Looked up from germline, CDR1 is SGHTA and CDR2 is FQGNSA. The CDR3 DNA reads TGTGCCAGCAGCTTAGAGACAGGGGCTGATTCACCCCTCCACTTT. Protein: CASSLETGADSPLHF. Variable domain in full (rest from reference TRBV7-2 and TRBJ1-6): GAGVSQSPSNKVTEKGKDVELRCDPISGHTALYWYRQSLGQGLEFLIYFQGNSAPDKSGLPSDRFSAERTGGSVSTLTIQRTQQEDSAVYLCASSLETGADSPLHFGNGTRLTVT.

The J gene is TRBJ2-3, the V gene TRBV30, with D possibly being TRBD2 (6 bases). Trimming shortened V by 4 bases and J by 6 bases, and 14 bases separated the two germline ends. Germline CDR1 is GTSNPN and CDR2 is SVGIG (reference sequence). The CDR3 is 13 residues long. The CDR3 DNA follows: TGTGCCTGGACCGTGACTAGTACTGATACGCAGTATTTT. Residues: CAWTVTSTDTQYF.

The DNA for the CDR3 is TGCGCCAGCAGCCCGGGACAGGGGGCGCTTGGCAACGTCCTGACTTTC. It yields the protein CASSPGQGALGNVLTF. The gene calls are TRBV4-3 and TRBJ2-6, with 12 bases aligning to TRBD1. The trim removed 4 bases at V and 9 bases at J, leaving 7 bases unmatched. Per germline, CDR1 LGHNA and CDR2 YSLEER. The CDR3 runs 16 residues.

This clone turned up a few times. The V call is TRBV7-8, the J call TRBJ2-1; TRBD2 is a possible D gene (7 bases). CDR3 length equals 16 residues. Germline V gene lookup returns CDR1 SGHVS and CDR2 FQNEAQ. V was clipped by 7 bases and J by 8 bases, with 24 bases between them. The chain's CDR3 is CASTPAGGGGFDEQFF. CDR3 bases: TGTGCCAGCACCCCAGCCGGAGGGGGGGGGTTTGATGAGCAGTTCTTC.

CDR3 sequence: CASRGRDRGNEQYF. For the CDR3, the DNA is TGTGCCAGTAGGGGCCGGGACAGGGGTAACGAGCAGTACTTC. The rearrangement uses TRBV19 and TRBJ2-7; 10 positions match TRBD1. Trimming at V came to 6 bases and at J to 5 bases, leaving 7 bases not matched to a gene. Looked up from germline, CDR1 is LNHDA and CDR2 is SQIVND (reference sequence). The CDR3 has 14 amino acids. The full variable domain, completed using reference TRBV19 and TRBJ2-7, is DGGITQSPKYLFRKEGQNVTLSCEQNLNHDAMYWYRQDPGQGLRLIYYSQIVNDFQKGDIAEGYSVSREKKESFPLTVTSAQKNPTAFYLCASRGRDRGNEQYFGPGTRLTVT.

The chain couples TRBV2 to TRBJ1-2; D possibly corresponds to TRBD1 (6 bases). The CDR3 runs to 14 residues. The V end was cut by 5 bases, the J end by 5 bases, with 15 bases between. Germline-derived CDR1 and CDR2 are SNHLY and FYNNEI. The DNA of the CDR3 is TGTGCCAGCAGTACTCAGGGGCATGGGTATGGCTACACCTTC. This gives the protein CASSTQGHGYGYTF. The full variable domain, with the rest looked up from reference TRBV2 and TRBJ1-2, is EPEVTQTPSHQVTQMGQEVILRCVPISNHLYFYWYRQILGQKVEFLVSFYNNEISEKSEIFDDQFSVERPDGSNFTLKIRSTKLEDSAMYFCASSTQGHGYGYTFGSGTRLTVV.

This clone was observed a few times. This chain links TRBV29-1 with TRBJ2-5; 7 bases align to TRBD1. Looked up from germline, CDR1 is SQVTM and CDR2 is ANQGSEA. The CDR3 runs to 14 residues. The CDR3 DNA follows: TGCATCGACCTGATGACAGGGTGGGAAGAGACCCAGTACTTC. Translating it yields CIDLMTGWEETQYF.

The chain joins TRBV7-8 to TRBJ2-7; TRBD2 is a possible D gene (5 bases). Per the germline V gene, CDR1 is SGHVS and CDR2 is FQNEAQ. Between the trimmed V and J ends, which lost 0 bases and 2 bases, there was a span of 5 bases. The CDR3 loop spans 13 amino acids. Written as DNA, the CDR3 is TGTGCCAGCAGCTTAGCCGGGACCTACGAGCAGTACTTC. It codes for CASSLAGTYEQYF.

The gene calls are TRBV5-5 and TRBJ2-1; tentatively, D is TRBD1 (5 bases). Germline V lookup: CDR1 SGHKS, CDR2 YYEKEE (reference sequence). The CDR3 has 13 residues. Trimming shortened V by 4 bases and J by 2 bases, and 7 bases separated the two germline ends. This chain's CDR3 is CASSPDTYNEQFF. CDR3 DNA: TGTGCCAGCAGCCCGGACACCTACAATGAGCAGTTCTTC.

The J gene is TRBJ2-7, the V gene TRBV7-9, with 10 bases lining up with TRBD1. The CDR3 length is 12 residues. Germline V gene data show CDR1 as SEHNR and CDR2 as FQNEAQ (reference sequence). The V and J ends lost 9 bases and 5 bases, in that order; junction bases with no gene match: 4. CDR3 DNA: TGTGCCAGTGGACAGGGGGACCACGAGCAGTACTTC. This sequence encodes CASGQGDHEQYF. Full variable domain (missing parts from reference TRBV7-9 and TRBJ2-7): DTGVSQNPRHKITKRGQNVTFRCDPISEHNRLYWYRQTLGQGPEFLTYFQNEAQLEKSRLLSDRFSAERPKGSFSTLEIQRTEQGDSAMYLCASGQGDHEQYFGPGTRLTVT.

The chain recombines TRBV10-3 with TRBJ2-5; 13 nucleotides line up with TRBD2. Trimming removed 3 bases from V and 2 bases from J; junction bases left unmatched: 6. CDR1 is ENHRY and CDR2 is SYGVKD in the germline V gene. CDR3 size: 17 residues. The CDR3 sequence is CAISDPGLAGLQETQYF. The CDR3 DNA reads as TGTGCCATCAGTGATCCGGGACTAGCGGGGTTGCAAGAGACCCAGTACTTC.

The rearrangement links TRBV7-9 to TRBJ1-2; no definite D call. Germline-derived CDR1 and CDR2 are SEHNR and FQNEAQ (reference sequence). The CDR3 totals 13 residues. V was trimmed by 9 bases and J by 7 bases, leaving 18 bases between them. CDR3 sequence (DNA): TGTGCCAGGCCAGAGTCCCGGAGTGGTGGCTACACCTTC. Amino acids: CARPESRSGGYTF.

This rearrangement joins TRBV5-5 to TRBJ1-5; 7 nucleotides agree with TRBD1. Germline lookup yields CDR1 SGHKS and CDR2 YYEKEE (reference sequence). The CDR3 contains 13 residues. The V gene end was trimmed by 3 bases and the J gene end by 9 bases; junction bases not matched to a gene: 6. CDR3 amino acids: CASSYQGDGPQHF. CDR3 sequence (DNA): TGTGCCAGCAGCTACCAGGGGGACGGGCCCCAGCATTTT.

In this sample, this clone turned up a few times. CDR3 protein: CASSHAQGYTDTQYF. In DNA form, the CDR3 reads TGCGCCAGCAGCCACGCACAGGGGTACACAGATACGCAGTATTTT. This chain links TRBV4-1 with TRBJ2-3; 7 nucleotides line up with TRBD1. V shed 3 bases, J shed 2 bases, and the junction held 5 bases outside the gene matches. Germline loops: CDR1 MGHRA, CDR2 YSYEKL. The CDR3 is 15 residues long.

V gene TRBV6-8 combines with J gene TRBJ2-1; TRBD2 aligns across 15 bases. The length of the CDR3 is 17 residues. Germline lookup yields CDR1 MNHGY and CDR2 SAAAGT. V was clipped by 5 bases and J by 7 bases; unmatched bases: 9. The CDR3 sequence: CASSPAGLAGGWNEQFF. CDR3 DNA: TGTGCCAGCAGTCCTGCTGGACTAGCGGGAGGGTGGAATGAGCAGTTCTTC.

The chain is built from TRBV7-9 and TRBJ2-3, with D tentatively TRBD1 (6 bases). The CDR3 contains 13 residues. V lost 5 bases to trimming and J lost 7 bases, with 13 bases between them. Germline V gene data show CDR1 as SEHNR and CDR2 as FQNEAQ (reference sequence). The chain's CDR3 is CASSPRDINTQYF. The CDR3 DNA sequence: TGTGCCAGCAGCCCACGGGACATCAATACGCAGTATTTT.

The chain employs TRBV29-1 and TRBJ1-1, with D hard to call. Trimming cost V 7 bases and J 1 base, with 4 bases left between them. This CDR3 is built from 10 residues. CDR1 is SQVTM, CDR2 ANQGSEA, per germline. CDR3 sequence reads: CSAGNTEAFF. The CDR3 nucleotides read TGCAGCGCAGGGAACACTGAAGCTTTCTTT.

V usage is TRBV7-9 and J usage is TRBJ2-1; 10 bases match TRBD1. V was clipped by 5 bases and J by 6 bases; unmatched bases: 4. Germline V CDR1 and CDR2: SEHNR, FQNEAQ (reference sequence). This CDR3 is 14 amino acids long. This chain's CDR3 is CASSPWTGGNEQFF. CDR3 nucleotide sequence: TGTGCCAGCAGCCCCTGGACAGGGGGCAATGAGCAGTTCTTC.

This sequence joins TRBV5-1 and TRBJ2-1; 12 positions match TRBD2. The germline gives CDR1 SGHRS, CDR2 YFSETQ. The CDR3 has 17 residues. V shed 2 bases, J shed 2 bases, and the junction held 5 bases outside the gene matches. The CDR3 DNA sequence: TGCGCCAGCAGCTTAACTCTAGCGGGAGGGACCTACAATGAGCAGTTCTTC. It translates to CASSLTLAGGTYNEQFF.

The chain carries TRBV27 and TRBJ2-5; no clear D. With 0 bases removed from V and 11 bases from J, the gap between germline ends came to 13 bases. Germline V gives CDR1 MNHEY, CDR2 SMNVEV (reference sequence). This CDR3 comprises 13 residues. CDR3 sequence reads: CASSLSKSVEQYF. The DNA of the CDR3 is TGTGCCAGCAGTTTATCCAAGAGTGTTGAGCAGTACTTC.